Listed below are T cell receptor beta chains from one sample, sequenced in a study of cytomegalovirus exposure and HLA in healthy donors. Using immunoSEQ multiplex PCR, the repertoire was profiled, and TCRdb retains in-frame clones only, with some absent. This table holds roughly 230,000 clones, roughly 91% found once. Input material: PBMCs. All receptors derive from a girl aged 2 to 9 in good health and CMV-seronegative. Each CDR3 is given with its conserved first and last residue.

v_call,cdr3_length,j_call,cdr3_aa
TRBV5-1,17,TRBJ2-2,CASSLRTSGSGAGELFF
TRBV10-3,15,TRBJ1-5,CAISVDRGVNQPQHF
TRBV6-5,15,TRBJ1-2,CASSSRDRPPYGYTF
TRBV15,14,TRBJ2-3,CATSGLAGGDTQYF
TRBV7-9,13,TRBJ1-3,CASSLEPGNTIYF
TRBV6-5,14,TRBJ1-1,CASSYSGLGTEAFF
TRBV7-2,14,TRBJ2-1,CASSSNSGYNEQFF
TRBV21-1,12,TRBJ2-3,CATQGATDTQYF
TRBV2,19,TRBJ2-2,CASRGGRFVGGSGAGELFF
TRBV4-1,16,TRBJ2-3,CASSRVRGGSTDTQYF
TRBV7-8,15,TRBJ1-5,CASSLNTGAGQPQHF
TRBV7-6,16,TRBJ2-3,CASSTWTSGNGVTQYF
TRBV6-5,14,TRBJ1-1,CASSYRGLNTEAFF
TRBV28,18,TRBJ2-6,CASQSGQGIESGANVLTF
TRBV4-1,18,TRBJ1-2,CASSQDTGQGVFSYGYTF
TRBV7-3,15,TRBJ2-1,CASSSTGTGGNEQFF
TRBV1,17,TRBJ2-6,CTSNPGQGASGANVLTF
TRBV6-5,14,TRBJ2-7,CASRDTRASYEQYF
TRBV11-2,11,TRBJ2-5,CASSSYETQYF
TRBV5-4,12,TRBJ1-6,CASSLVDSPLHF
TRBV6-5,12,TRBJ1-1,CASSTVNTEAFF
TRBV6-5,12,TRBJ1-4,CASGTGNEKLFF
TRBV6-4,14,TRBJ2-2,CASSADTLTGELFF
TRBV15,13,TRBJ1-2,CATSFRGNYGYTF
TRBV19,11,TRBJ2-7,CASSQGYEQYF
TRBV6-1,16,TRBJ2-2,CASSESRQATTGELFF
TRBV7-9,15,TRBJ2-3,CASSLEASGRGAQYF
TRBV19,14,TRBJ2-2,CASSIFPNTGELFF
TRBV27,15,TRBJ2-1,CASSLSGSTYNEQFF
TRBV2,14,TRBJ2-7,CATRLAGGPNEQYF
TRBV30,13,TRBJ1-1,CAWSRQTNTEAFF
TRBV29-1,13,TRBJ2-1,CSVKGGPHNEQFF
TRBV5-5,14,TRBJ2-7,CASSLDGGPYEQYF
TRBV5-4,12,TRBJ1-2,CASSLGWGGYTF
TRBV10-1,12,TRBJ2-7,CASSGTGGEQYF
TRBV11-2,15,TRBJ2-5,CASSPGTSGQETQYF
TRBV5-1,14,TRBJ2-5,CASSPSGGQETQYF
TRBV27,16,TRBJ2-3,CASVGRVAGVGDTQYF
TRBV10-1,13,TRBJ1-1,CASSERVNTEAFF
TRBV6-1,13,TRBJ1-1,CASSRPGGTEAFF
TRBV28,15,TRBJ1-1,CASTDGQGWMTEAFF
TRBV14,13,TRBJ1-2,CASSQDLHTGYTF
TRBV19,16,TRBJ2-7,CASSWTGDLSSYEQYF
TRBV4-1,15,-,CASSPREGSSYEQYF
TRBV18,20,TRBJ1-6,CASSPIPPVTGGSYNSPLHF
TRBV27,17,TRBJ2-3,CASSPYPTSGSTDTQYF
TRBV28,15,TRBJ1-4,CASRTLGGVDEKLFF
TRBV6-5,13,TRBJ1-5,CASSYSILQPQHF